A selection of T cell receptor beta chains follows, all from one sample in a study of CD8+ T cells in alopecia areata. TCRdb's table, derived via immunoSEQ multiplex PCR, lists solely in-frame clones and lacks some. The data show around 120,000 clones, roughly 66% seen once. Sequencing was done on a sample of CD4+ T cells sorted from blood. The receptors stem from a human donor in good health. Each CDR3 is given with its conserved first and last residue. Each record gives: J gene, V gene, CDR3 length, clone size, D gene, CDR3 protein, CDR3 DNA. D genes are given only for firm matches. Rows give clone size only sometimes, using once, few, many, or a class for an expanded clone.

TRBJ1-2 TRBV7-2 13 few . CASSRTANYGYTF TGTGCCAGCAGCAGGACAGCAAACTATGGCTACACCTTC
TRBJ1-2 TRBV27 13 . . CASKTGPNYGYTF TGTGCCAGTAAAACCGGGCCCAACTATGGCTACACCTTC
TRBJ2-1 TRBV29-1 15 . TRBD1 CSVVRTGGWYNEQFF TGCAGCGTTGTCAGGACAGGGGGCTGGTACAATGAGCAGTTCTTC
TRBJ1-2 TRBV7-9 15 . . CATPRGALGDYGYTF TGTGCCACCCCCCGGGGGGCCCTAGGCGACTATGGCTACACCTTC
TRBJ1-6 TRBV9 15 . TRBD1 CASGGQLNDNSPLHF TGTGCCTCAGGGGGGCAGCTTAACGATAATTCACCCCTCCACTTT
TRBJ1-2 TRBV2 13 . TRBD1 CASNPGQSYGYTF TGTGCCAGCAATCCGGGACAGTCCTATGGCTACACCTTC
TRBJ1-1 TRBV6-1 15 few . CASSDSSSVNTEAFF TGTGCCAGCAGTGATTCCTCCTCGGTGAACACTGAAGCTTTCTTT
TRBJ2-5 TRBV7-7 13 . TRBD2 CASSLNGGETQYF TGTGCCAGCAGCTTAAACGGGGGGGAGACCCAGTACTTC
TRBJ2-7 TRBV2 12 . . CASSEGAGEQYF TGTGCCAGCAGTGAAGGGGCAGGCGAGCAGTACTTC
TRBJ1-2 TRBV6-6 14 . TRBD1 CASSDTGGNYGYTF TGTGCCAGCAGCGATACAGGGGGTAACTATGGCTACACCTTC
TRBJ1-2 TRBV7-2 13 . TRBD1 CASSRRGNYGYTF TGTGCCAGCAGCCGCAGGGGGAACTATGGCTACACCTTC
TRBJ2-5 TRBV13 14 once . CASSLGLRPETQYF TGTGCCAGCAGCTTAGGCCTTAGACCAGAGACCCAGTACTTC
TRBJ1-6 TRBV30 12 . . CAWSVNNSPLHF TGTGCCTGGAGTGTTAATAATTCACCCCTCCACTTT
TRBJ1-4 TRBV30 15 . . CAWSVGTTTNEKLFF TGTGCCTGGAGTGTGGGGACAACAACTAATGAAAAACTGTTTTTT
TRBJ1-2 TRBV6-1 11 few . CASRREAGYTF TGTGCCAGCAGAAGGGAGGCGGGCTACACCTTC